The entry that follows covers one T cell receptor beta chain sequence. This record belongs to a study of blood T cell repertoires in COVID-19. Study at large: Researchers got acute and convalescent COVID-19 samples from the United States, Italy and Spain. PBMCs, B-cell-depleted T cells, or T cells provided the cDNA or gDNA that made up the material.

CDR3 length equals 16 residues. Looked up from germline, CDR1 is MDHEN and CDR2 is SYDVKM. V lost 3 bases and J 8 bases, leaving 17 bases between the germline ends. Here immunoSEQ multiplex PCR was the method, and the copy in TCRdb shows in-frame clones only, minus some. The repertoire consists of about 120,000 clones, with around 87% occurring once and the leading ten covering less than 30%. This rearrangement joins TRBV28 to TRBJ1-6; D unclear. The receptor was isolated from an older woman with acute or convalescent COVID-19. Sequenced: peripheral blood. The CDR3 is CASSLGGPTIYSPLHF. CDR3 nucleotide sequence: TGTGCCAGCAGTTTGGGCGGGCCGACCATATATTCACCCCTCCACTTT.